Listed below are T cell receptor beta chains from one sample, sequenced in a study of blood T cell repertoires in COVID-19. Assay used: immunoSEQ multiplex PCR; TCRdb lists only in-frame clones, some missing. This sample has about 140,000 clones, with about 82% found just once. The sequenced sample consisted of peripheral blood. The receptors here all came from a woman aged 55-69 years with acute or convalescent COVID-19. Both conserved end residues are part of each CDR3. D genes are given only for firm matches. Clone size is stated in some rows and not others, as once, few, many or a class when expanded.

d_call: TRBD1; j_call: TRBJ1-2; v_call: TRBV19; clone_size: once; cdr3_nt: TGTGCCAGTAGCGTGACAGGGTTGGGCTACACCTTC; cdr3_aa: CASSVTGLGYTF
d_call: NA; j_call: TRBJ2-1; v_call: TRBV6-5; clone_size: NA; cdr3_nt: TGTGCCAGCAATTCAAATCGGGGTCGGTACAATGAGCAGTTCTTC; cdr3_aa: CASNSNRGRYNEQFF
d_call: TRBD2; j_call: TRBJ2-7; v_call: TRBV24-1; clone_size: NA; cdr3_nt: TGTGCCACCAGTGGACCCGGGGAGGGGAGCTCCTACGAGCAGTACTTC; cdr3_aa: CATSGPGEGSSYEQYF
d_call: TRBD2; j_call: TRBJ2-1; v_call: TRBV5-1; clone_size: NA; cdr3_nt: TGCGCCAGCAGCCCGGTAGCGGGGGGGCCGCATGAGCAGTTCTTC; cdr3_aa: CASSPVAGGPHEQFF
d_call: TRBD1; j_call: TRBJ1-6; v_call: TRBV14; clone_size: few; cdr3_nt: TGTGCCAGCAGCCAAGAAATGACAGGGGATTCACCCCTCCACTTT; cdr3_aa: CASSQEMTGDSPLHF
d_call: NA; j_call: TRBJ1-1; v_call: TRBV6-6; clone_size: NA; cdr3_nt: TGTGCCAGCATGAAGCGCGGGGGGCGAGTTAACACTGAAGCTTTCTTT; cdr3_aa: CASMKRGGRVNTEAFF
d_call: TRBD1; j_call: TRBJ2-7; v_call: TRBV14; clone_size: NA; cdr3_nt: TGTGCCAGCAGCCAATTGGGACAGAGCGAGCAGTACTTC; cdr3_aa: CASSQLGQSEQYF
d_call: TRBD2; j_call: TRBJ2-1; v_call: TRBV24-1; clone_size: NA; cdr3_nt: TGTGCCACCAGTGACTTCCCTACTAGCGGCCCCGTCAATGAGCAGTTCTTC; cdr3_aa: CATSDFPTSGPVNEQFF
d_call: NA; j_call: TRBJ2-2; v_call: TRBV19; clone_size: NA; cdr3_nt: TGTGCCAGTAGTATCATGGGGAGCGGGGAGCTGTTTTTT; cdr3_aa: CASSIMGSGELFF
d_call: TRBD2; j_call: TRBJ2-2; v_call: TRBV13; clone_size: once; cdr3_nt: TGTGCCAGCAGTTACTCCGGGACTAGCGTCGGGGAGCTGTTTTTT; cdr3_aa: CASSYSGTSVGELFF
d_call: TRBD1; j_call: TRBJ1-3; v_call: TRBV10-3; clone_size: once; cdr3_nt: TGTGCCTCAGAGACAGGGATTGGAAACACCATATATTTT; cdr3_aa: CASETGIGNTIYF
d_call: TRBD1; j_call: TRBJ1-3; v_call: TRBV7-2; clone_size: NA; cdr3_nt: TGTGCCAGCAGCGACCCCCGAACAGGGGCTGGAAACACCATATATTTT; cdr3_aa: CASSDPRTGAGNTIYF
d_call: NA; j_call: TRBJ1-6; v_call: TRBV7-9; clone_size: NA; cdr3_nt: TGTGCCAGCAGCCTTGAGGGAAGATCACCCCTCCACTTT; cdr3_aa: CASSLEGRSPLHF
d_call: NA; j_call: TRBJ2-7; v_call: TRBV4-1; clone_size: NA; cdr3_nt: TGCGCCAGCAGCCAAGAAACCAGGGGGGCCTACGAGCAGTACTTC; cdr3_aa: CASSQETRGAYEQYF
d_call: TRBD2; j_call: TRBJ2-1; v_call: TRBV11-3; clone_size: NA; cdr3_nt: TGTGCCAGCAGCTTAGCCCTGGATAGCGGGGAGCAGTTCTTC; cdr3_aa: CASSLALDSGEQFF
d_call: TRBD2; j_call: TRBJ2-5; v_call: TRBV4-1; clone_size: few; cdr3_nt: TGCGCCAGCTCTCGAGTGGGACTAGCGACGGAGACCCAGTACTTC; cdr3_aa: CASSRVGLATETQYF
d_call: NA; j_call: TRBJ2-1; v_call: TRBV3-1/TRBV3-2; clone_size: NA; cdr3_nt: TGTGCCAGCAGTGCCAACCCGAGGAGCTCCTACAATGAGCAGTTCTTC; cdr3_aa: CASSANPRSSYNEQFF
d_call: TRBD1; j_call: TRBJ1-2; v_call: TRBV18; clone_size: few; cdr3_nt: TGTGCCAGCTCACCCTCGGGACAGAACTATGGCTACACCTTC; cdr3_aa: CASSPSGQNYGYTF
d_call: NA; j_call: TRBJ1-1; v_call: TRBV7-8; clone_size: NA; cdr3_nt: TGTGCCAGCAGCTTAAGCTTTAGGACGGGAGACACTGAAGCTTTCTTT; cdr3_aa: CASSLSFRTGDTEAFF
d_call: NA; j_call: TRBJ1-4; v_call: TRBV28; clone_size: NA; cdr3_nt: TGTGCCAGCACCACACGGGAGTTTTATGAAAAACTGTTTTTT; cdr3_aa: CASTTREFYEKLFF